This TCR beta chain was sequenced in a study of beta chain features in type 1 diabetes. Study outcomes and limitations: TCRB CDR3s from Type 1 diabetes patients were moderately but significantly shorter in all four CD4+ subsets. Patients showed naive, central memory and Treg TCRB repertoires that appeared more similar than those of healthy donors.

Reverse transcribing all isolated RNA meant expressed TCRB transcripts were sequenced. Here immunoSEQ multiplex PCR was the method, and the copy in TCRdb shows in-frame clones only, minus some. This table holds around 320,000 clones, about 14% found once. Worth noting for this clone: Its antigen is unknown.

Germline V gene data show CDR1 as LNHDA and CDR2 as SQIVND (reference sequence). Trimming removed 6 bases from V and 6 bases from J; junction bases left unmatched: 3. The CDR3 has 13 amino acids. Material: central memory CD4+ T cells from blood. The rearrangement links TRBV19 to TRBJ2-3, with 10 bases identical to TRBD1. The receptor's source is a man aged 25 to 45 in good health. The CDR3 region is CASSTDRGDTQYF. In DNA, the CDR3 is TGTGCCAGTAGCACGGACAGGGGGGATACGCAGTATTTT.